The T cell receptor (beta chain) under discussion was sequenced for a study of cytomegalovirus exposure and HLA in healthy donors. CDR3 length: 14 amino acids. Germline trimming cut 11 bases from V and 3 bases from J; bases unmatched to any gene: 13. Per germline, CDR1 SNHLY and CDR2 FYNNEI. Study-wide results and caveats: Researchers reportedly found TCR beta sequences accurately predicted most subjects' HLA-A and HLA-B alleles.

The PCR employed 60 Vbeta primers together with 13 Jbeta primers. Generated by immunoSEQ multiplex PCR, the TCRdb table keeps only in-frame clones and is missing some. This sample has roughly 96,000 clones, with approximately 74% found just once. To note about this clone: Its antigen is not identified.

This rearrangement joins TRBV2 to TRBJ2-7; TRBD2 aligns across 7 bases. The sequence was obtained from a female donor in good health and CMV-seropositive. The sample taken for sequencing was PBMCs. The CDR3, as DNA: TGTGCCGGCGCTTCTAGCGGAGATATCTACGAGCAGTACTTC. Amino acids: CAGASSGDIYEQYF.